The 7 T cell receptor beta chains below all came from one sample that was sequenced in a study of blood T cell repertoires in COVID-19. Clones were read by immunoSEQ multiplex PCR, and TCRdb kept only the in-frame ones, dropping some. The table has more than 200,000 clones, more than 85% seen once. What was sequenced was PBMCs or T cells enriched from blood (not recorded which). These receptors all come from a woman in her 30s who had recovered from COVID-19.

The chain has TRBV6-5 and TRBJ1-6, with a weak D call TRBD1 (5 bases). The CDR3 consists of 16 residues. Germline V gene lookup returns CDR1 MNHEY and CDR2 SVGAGI. Trimming pared 0 bases from V and 8 bases from J, leaving 14 bases between. The CDR3 region is CASSYSMGGSDSPLHF. CDR3 DNA sequence: TGTGCCAGCAGTTACTCGATGGGGGGATCTGATTCACCCCTCCACTTT.

V is TRBV6-1 and J is TRBJ1-5, with unresolved D. From germline, CDR1 is MNHNS and CDR2 SASEGT. Trimming pared 4 bases from V and 0 bases from J, leaving 7 bases between. The CDR3 sequence is 14 residues long. This CDR3 is CASSAAYSNQPQHF. CDR3 in DNA: TGTGCCAGCAGTGCAGCCTATAGCAATCAGCCCCAGCATTTT.

This chain joins TRBV27 and TRBJ2-6; 11 bases are shared with TRBD1. Unmatched junction bases numbered 6, after V lost 2 bases and J lost 0 bases. Germline V gene sequence: CDR1 MNHEY, CDR2 SMNVEV (reference sequence). This CDR3 is built from 19 residues. The DNA for the CDR3 is TGTGCCAGCAGTTTAATCGGACAGGGGGCGTTCTCTGGGGCCAACGTCCTGACTTTC. This encodes CASSLIGQGAFSGANVLTF. The variable domain in full, completed from reference TRBV27 and TRBJ2-6, reads EAQVTQNPRYLITVTGKKLTVTCSQNMNHEYMSWYRQDPGLGLRQIYYSMNVEVTDKGDVPEGYKVSRKEKRNFPLILESPSPNQTSLYFCASSLIGQGAFSGANVLTFGAGSRLTVL.

The V and J genes are TRBV28 and TRBJ1-1; TRBD1 is a possible D gene (5 bases). The CDR3 is made up of 15 amino acids. Looked up from germline, CDR1 is MDHEN and CDR2 is SYDVKM. Trimming cost V 3 bases and J 3 bases, with 14 bases left between them. CDR3 residues: CASSFGGEMDTEAFF. The CDR3 coding sequence is TGTGCCAGCAGTTTCGGGGGGGAGATGGACACTGAAGCTTTCTTT. The whole variable domain, filled in from reference TRBV28 and TRBJ1-1, reads DVKVTQSSRYLVKRTGEKVFLECVQDMDHENMFWYRQDPGLGLRLIYFSYDVKMKEKGDIPEGYSVSREKKERFSLILESASTNQTSMYLCASSFGGEMDTEAFFGQGTRLTVV.

The chain combines TRBV28 with TRBJ2-7, with TRBD1 matching 9 bases. V gave up 5 bases and J gave up 3 bases; unmatched junction bases: 5. The CDR3 has 14 residues. Germline lookup yields CDR1 MDHEN and CDR2 SYDVKM. CDR3 sequence: CASSAPGQGYEQYF. CDR3 nucleotide sequence: TGTGCCAGCAGTGCTCCGGGACAGGGCTACGAGCAGTACTTC.

This chain joins TRBV6-5 and TRBJ2-7; 8 bases map to TRBD2. Germline CDR1 reads MNHEY; CDR2 reads SVGAGI. The CDR3 runs to 16 residues. J was trimmed by 3 bases and V by 0 bases; bases with no gene match: 7. The CDR3 loop reads CASSYSVASGFYEQYF. Here the CDR3 DNA reads TGTGCCAGCAGTTACTCAGTGGCTAGCGGGTTCTACGAGCAGTACTTC.

The CDR3 DNA is TGTGCCAGCAGCTTAGGACACCTAAGCAATCAGCCCCAGCATTTT. It specifies CASSLGHLSNQPQHF. This chain links TRBV7-2 with TRBJ1-5, with D unclear. Germline CDR1 reads SGHTA; CDR2 reads FQGNSA. The CDR3 has 15 amino acids. The V end lost 1 base, the J end lost 1 base, and 8 bases lay between the germline ends.